These T cell receptor beta chains were read from a single sample in a study of shared clonotypes between healthy human individuals. Only in-frame clones appear in the TCRdb table, and some are missing; sequencing was by immunoSEQ multiplex PCR. The sample lists millions of clones, around nine tenths occurring once. Specimen: naive CD4+ T cells sorted from blood. Receptor source: a man between 18 and 29 years old in good health. The CDR3 runs from the conserved cysteine through the conserved F or W. The order of the fields is clone size, D gene, J gene, V gene, CDR3 protein, CDR3 DNA. The D gene is left open where the match is weak. The listing skips clone size in some rows; elsewhere it reads once, few, many or a size class.

.	.	TRBJ2-1	TRBV9	CASSADTVPAYNEQFF	TGTGCCAGCAGCGCGGACACCGTTCCTGCCTACAATGAGCAGTTCTTC
.	TRBD2	TRBJ2-3	TRBV7-9	CASSFLGTSGRATDTQYF	TGTGCCAGCAGCTTCCTCGGGACTAGCGGGAGGGCCACAGATACGCAGTATTTT
.	.	TRBJ1-6	TRBV30	CAWSQRDRTNSPLHF	TGTGCCTGGAGTCAACGAGACAGGACGAATTCACCCCTCCACTTT
once	.	TRBJ1-2	TRBV9	CASSPGVEYGYTF	TGTGCCAGCAGCCCCGGCGTCGAGTATGGCTACACCTTC
few	.	TRBJ1-1	TRBV7-9	CASSLTIGEAFF	TGTGCCAGCAGCCTCACTATAGGGGAAGCTTTCTTT
once	TRBD1	TRBJ2-7	TRBV10-3	CAISPGGTGTYEQYF	TGTGCCATCAGTCCTGGGGGGACAGGGACCTACGAGCAGTACTTC
.	.	TRBJ1-2	TRBV11-2	CASSHWGDNGYTF	TGTGCCAGCAGTCACTGGGGGGATAATGGCTACACCTTC
.	TRBD1	TRBJ1-3	TRBV6-5	CASSSDRLTPGNTIYF	TGTGCCAGCAGTTCGGACAGGTTAACACCTGGAAACACCATATATTTT
.	TRBD1	TRBJ1-1	TRBV5-1	CASSSGQGINTEAFF	TGCGCCAGCAGCTCGGGACAGGGGATAAACACTGAAGCTTTCTTT
.	TRBD2	TRBJ2-7	TRBV4-1	CASSQEIEREGSYEQYF	TGCGCCAGCAGCCAAGAGATCGAGAGGGAGGGCTCCTACGAGCAGTACTTC
.	TRBD1	TRBJ1-2	TRBV6-5	CASSRTGSVNYGYTF	TGTGCCAGCAGCCGGACAGGGTCGGTAAACTATGGCTACACCTTC
.	.	TRBJ2-7	TRBV19	CASSMGLRSGQYF	TGTGCCAGTAGTATGGGGCTCCGGTCGGGGCAGTACTTC
.	.	TRBJ2-3	TRBV5-1	CASSLGTLQLWTTDTQYF	TGCGCCAGCAGCTTGGGGACCCTCCAGTTGTGGACCACAGATACGCAGTATTTT
.	.	TRBJ1-1	TRBV2	CASSERSGQGTEAFF	TGTGCCAGCAGTGAAAGGTCAGGGCAGGGAACTGAAGCTTTCTTT
.	TRBD1	TRBJ2-1	TRBV6-5	CASSRGRNRDEQFF	TGTGCCAGCAGCAGGGGGCGGAATCGGGATGAGCAGTTCTTC
.	.	TRBJ2-2	TRBV5-8	CASSPATRNTGELFF	TGTGCCAGCAGCCCCGCAACCCGAAACACCGGGGAGCTGTTTTTT
once	.	TRBJ1-6	TRBV27	CASSPGRVKSPLHF	TGTGCCAGCAGTCCCGGACGGGTGAAGTCACCCCTCCACTTT
.	.	TRBJ2-3	TRBV6-5	CASSRSTDTQYF	TGTGCCAGCTCCCGGAGTACGGATACGCAGTATTTT
few	.	TRBJ1-5	TRBV29-1	CSVEAGGNQPQHF	TGCAGCGTTGAGGCAGGGGGCAATCAGCCCCAGCATTTT
.	.	TRBJ2-2	TRBV5-4	CASSLEGSLNTGELFF	TGTGCCAGCAGCTTGGAAGGTAGCCTGAACACCGGGGAGCTGTTTTTT
.	.	TRBJ2-7	TRBV9	CASSAEKSYEQYF	TGTGCCAGCAGCGCAGAGAAGTCCTACGAGCAGTACTTC
.	.	TRBJ2-3	TRBV5-4	CASSLAGISDTQYF	TGTGCCAGCAGCTTGGCCGGCATCTCAGATACGCAGTATTTT
.	.	TRBJ2-3	TRBV19	CASSRKLGVGTDTQYF	TGTGCCAGTAGTAGGAAGCTTGGGGTCGGCACAGATACGCAGTATTTT
once	.	TRBJ2-5	TRBV4-3	CASSQEREGFETQYF	TGCGCCAGCAGCCAAGAGAGGGAAGGTTTCGAGACCCAGTACTTC
once	.	TRBJ1-5	TRBV19	CASIAGTGFSNQPQHF	TGTGCCAGTATCGCCGGTACGGGCTTCAGCAATCAGCCCCAGCATTTT
.	.	TRBJ2-3	TRBV11-2	CASSPPGYRSSTDTQYF	TGTGCCAGCAGCCCCCCCGGATACCGTTCTAGCACAGATACGCAGTATTTT
few	.	TRBJ2-3	TRBV30	CAPVSRGADTQYF	TGTGCCCCGGTGTCGAGGGGCGCGGATACGCAGTATTTT